Following are 11 T cell receptor beta chains from one sample sequenced in a study of neoadjuvant anti-PD-1 for oral cavity cancer. Data came from immunoSEQ multiplex PCR; TCRdb stores just in-frame clones and leaves some out. The table includes 11,000 to 15,000 clones, 65% to 80% detected once. Time point in this sample: after neoadjuvant nivolumab, at surgical resection. The sequences come from PBMCs, collected after nivolumab (anti-PD-1) treatment. These receptor sequences come from a person between 40 and 85 years old with oral cavity squamous cell carcinoma.

The chain is built from TRBV7-2 and TRBJ2-2, with D possibly matching TRBD2 (6 bases). The CDR3 has 19 amino acids. The germline V gene has CDR1 SGHTA and CDR2 FQGNSA. With 2 bases removed from V and 4 bases from J, the gap between germline ends came to 23 bases. CDR3 nucleotides: TGTGCCAGCAGCTTATCGGGGTTTGGAGGGAGTTTTACCACCGGGGAGCTGTTTTTT. It is translated as CASSLSGFGGSFTTGELFF.

The rearrangement uses TRBV27 and TRBJ1-1; a weak D match, TRBD1 (6 bases). V lost 6 bases, J lost 6 bases, and 14 bases lay in between. Germline V gene lookup returns CDR1 MNHEY and CDR2 SMNVEV (reference sequence). CDR3 length: 13 amino acids. The CDR3, as DNA: TGTGCCAGCAGGAGGACAGACTGGGCTGAAGCTTTCTTT. Protein sequence: CASRRTDWAEAFF.

The chain recombines TRBV30 with TRBJ2-7, with 9 bases identical to TRBD1. Germline assignment: CDR1 GTSNPN and CDR2 SVGIG (reference sequence). CDR3 length equals 15 residues. The ends lost 6 bases at V and 2 bases at J; junction bases unmatched: 11. Here the CDR3 DNA reads TGTGCCTGCCTACCTGGGACAGGGATTACCTACGAGCAGTACTTC. This codes for CACLPGTGITYEQYF.

The chain combines TRBV5-4 with TRBJ2-5; 9 nucleotides match TRBD1. After removal of 4 bases from V and 5 bases from J, the junction contained 9 bases not matched to a gene. Germline loops: CDR1 SGHNT, CDR2 YYREEE (reference sequence). The CDR3 sequence is 15 residues long. CDR3 DNA: TGTGCCAGCAGCCAGCCCACAGGGGGCGAGGAGACCCAGTACTTC. Protein sequence: CASSQPTGGEETQYF. Based on the CDR3 plus reference TRBV5-4 and TRBJ2-5, the full variable domain is ETGVTQSPTHLIKTRGQQVTLRCSSQSGHNTVSWYQQALGQGPQFIFQYYREEENGRGNFPPRFSGLQFPNYSSELNVNALELDDSALYLCASSQPTGGEETQYFGPGTRLLVL.

The chain carries TRBV14 and TRBJ2-7, with D possibly TRBD1 on 6 matching bases. Germline CDR1 is SGHDN and CDR2 is FVKESK. There are 16 residues in the CDR3. V was clipped by 4 bases and J by 0 bases, with 16 bases between them. The CDR3 here is CASSPTTDRASYEQYF. CDR3 nucleotides: TGTGCCAGCAGCCCAACGACGGACAGAGCCTCCTACGAGCAGTACTTC.

The J gene is TRBJ1-5, the V gene TRBV6-1, with TRBD1 as a possible D gene (5 bases). Germline CDR1 and CDR2: MNHNS and SASEGT. V dropped 6 bases and J dropped 2 bases, with 11 bases sitting between them. The CDR3 has 14 amino acids. CDR3 protein: CASSPEQGNQPQHF. In DNA form, the CDR3 reads TGTGCCAGCAGCCCTGAACAGGGCAATCAGCCCCAGCATTTT.

This clone was detected once. The chain employs TRBV5-1 and TRBJ2-2; 7 bases are a match to TRBD1. J gave up 3 bases and V 0 bases, and 5 bases lay outside the gene matches. CDR3 length: 16 residues. Germline V gene data show CDR1 as SGHRS and CDR2 as YFSETQ. The CDR3: CASSLEGAWDTGELFF. CDR3 nucleotides: TGCGCCAGCAGCTTGGAGGGGGCCTGGGACACCGGGGAGCTGTTTTTT.

The chain uses TRBV5-1 and TRBJ2-7; a weak D match, TRBD2 (7 bases). The germline V and J ends were trimmed by 4 bases and 7 bases, with 15 bases remaining between them. Germline V CDR1 and CDR2: SGHRS, YFSETQ. This CDR3 region has 13 residues. CDR3 sequence (DNA): TGCGCCAGCAGCACGGGGGGCGGATCGGAGCAGTACTTC. Its translation: CASSTGGGSEQYF.

By sample share, this clone is medium-sized (0.01 to 0.1%). The V call is TRBV7-9, the J call TRBJ1-1, with D possibly matching TRBD1 (5 bases). Germline V gene data show CDR1 as SEHNR and CDR2 as FQNEAQ (reference sequence). The CDR3 extends over 13 amino acids. V gave up 8 bases and J gave up 0 bases, with 10 bases separating them. In nucleotides, the CDR3 is TGTGCCAGCGACGCAGGGATGAACACTGAAGCTTTCTTT. Translated, it gives CASDAGMNTEAFF.

The chain carries TRBV6-1 and TRBJ1-5; D gene uncertain. Germline-derived CDR1 and CDR2 are MNHNS and SASEGT. The CDR3 is 14 residues long. V lost 7 bases to trimming and J lost 3 bases, with 13 bases between them. The CDR3 DNA reads TGTGCCAGCAAGAATGGGCAGATCAATCAGCCCCAGCATTTT. It encodes CASKNGQINQPQHF.

The rearrangement uses TRBV7-2 and TRBJ1-1, with no clear D. Germline loops: CDR1 SGHTA, CDR2 FQGNSA. The CDR3 totals 14 residues. The germline V and J ends were trimmed by 3 bases and 7 bases, with 15 bases remaining between them. CDR3 residues: CASSFPPREFEAFF. The CDR3 DNA follows: TGTGCCAGCAGCTTCCCTCCGAGGGAGTTTGAAGCTTTCTTT.